The 32 T cell receptor beta chains presented below share a single source sample, sequenced in a study of OX40 agonist ivuxolimab in advanced cancers. Only in-frame clones appear in the TCRdb table, and some are missing; sequencing was by immunoSEQ multiplex PCR. Among some 45,000 clones listed, 70% to 90% were seen once. Specimen: CD4+ or CD8+ T cells sorted from blood, collected in a trial of the OX40 agonist ivuxolimab. All receptors come from an adult with an advanced solid tumor such as melanoma, head and neck, liver or kidney cancer.

The V gene is TRBV27, the J gene TRBJ2-7; D unresolved. Germline-derived CDR1 and CDR2 are MNHEY and SMNVEV (reference sequence). The CDR3 consists of 13 residues. V lost 3 bases, J lost 0 bases, and 6 bases lay in between. The CDR3 DNA follows: TGTGCCAGCAGTTTGGAGAGCTCCTACGAGCAGTACTTC. Translated, it gives CASSLESSYEQYF.

The CDR3 DNA reads TGTGCCAGCAGTCTGCAGACGGGACGCAATGAGCAGTTCTTC. Residues: CASSLQTGRNEQFF. V gene TRBV6-5 combines with J gene TRBJ2-1; perhaps D is TRBD1 or TRBD2 (5 bases each). Germline CDR1 MNHEY, CDR2 SVGAGI. The CDR3 sequence is 14 residues long. The V gene lost 5 bases and the J gene lost 6 bases, with 14 bases spanning the gap.

The V and J genes are TRBV4-1 and TRBJ2-3; D is possibly TRBD2 (6 bases). Trimming pared 2 bases from V and 2 bases from J, leaving 14 bases between. The CDR3 is 16 amino acids. The germline V gene has CDR1 MGHRA and CDR2 YSYEKL. For the CDR3, the DNA is TGCGCCAGCAGCCAAAAAGCGGGTATCTTCACAGATACGCAGTATTTT. It encodes CASSQKAGIFTDTQYF.

The chain uses TRBV5-4 and TRBJ2-1; TRBD2 matches 7 bases. Per germline, CDR1 SGHNT and CDR2 YYREEE (reference sequence). This CDR3 region has 13 residues. The CDR3 here is CVFIGAGVHEQFF. CDR3 DNA: TGTGTCTTTATTGGGGCGGGAGTCCATGAGCAGTTCTTC.

The chain uses TRBV11-1 and TRBJ2-7; TRBD2 agrees at 8 bases. The trim removed 2 bases at V and 5 bases at J, leaving 8 bases unmatched. The germline V gene has CDR1 SGHAT and CDR2 FQDESV (reference sequence). The CDR3 is made up of 15 amino acids. The CDR3 nucleotides read TGTGCCAGCAGCTTAACGGGACTAGATAGCGACGAGCAGTACTTC. This translates into CASSLTGLDSDEQYF. The complete variable domain, with remaining parts taken from reference TRBV11-1 and TRBJ2-7, reads EAEVAQSPRYKITEKSQAVAFWCDPISGHATLYWYRQILGQGPELLVQFQDESVVDDSQLPKDRFSAERLKGVDSTLKIQPAELGDSAMYLCASSLTGLDSDEQYFGPGTRLTVT.

This chain links TRBV19 with TRBJ2-7; the match to TRBD1 covers 7 bases. The CDR3 is 14 residues long. The V segment lost 5 bases and the J segment 3 bases; nucleotides outside the gene matches: 7. In germline, CDR1 is LNHDA, CDR2 SQIVND (reference sequence). The CDR3, as DNA: TGTGCCAGTAGTCAAAAGACAGGGCGCTACGAGCAGTACTTC. This translates into CASSQKTGRYEQYF.

The CDR3 loop is CASSTLGTGIYEQYF. DNA of the CDR3: TGTGCCAGCAGCACTCTTGGGACAGGGATATACGAGCAGTACTTC. The V gene is TRBV21-1, the J gene TRBJ2-7; TRBD1, the table's D call, was not compared with the DNA. TRBV21-1 is given as a pseudogene. This CDR3 has 15 amino acids.

V gene TRBV20-1 combines with J gene TRBJ1-1; D is undetermined. The ends were cut back, 6 bases at V and 10 bases at J, with 9 bases in the middle. The CDR3 length is 9 residues. CDR1 is DFQATT, CDR2 SNEGSKA, per germline (reference sequence). The CDR3 loop reads CSARKGAFF. The CDR3 DNA sequence: TGCAGTGCACGCAAGGGAGCTTTCTTT.

The chain couples TRBV15 to TRBJ2-3; TRBD2 might be the D (5 bases). Trimming took off 4 bases at V and 7 bases at J, with 6 bases between the two ends. Germline CDR1 LNHNV, CDR2 YYDKDF (reference sequence). This CDR3 has 11 residues. DNA of the CDR3: TGTGCCACCAGCACGGGGAATACGCAGTATTTT. Translated: CATSTGNTQYF.

The CDR3 coding sequence is TGTGCCAGCAGCACTAGCGCCCAAGAGACCCAGTACTTC. Translated, it gives CASSTSAQETQYF. This chain joins TRBV13 and TRBJ2-5, with TRBD2 matching over 7 bases. The CDR3 is 13 amino acids. The V and J ends lost 5 bases and 1 base, in that order; junction bases with no gene match: 1. Per the germline V gene, CDR1 is PRHDT and CDR2 is FYEKMQ (reference sequence). The full variable domain, with the rest looked up from reference TRBV13 and TRBJ2-5, is AAGVIQSPRHLIKEKRETATLKCYPIPRHDTVYWYQQGPGQDPQFLISFYEKMQSDKGSIPDRFSAQQFSDYHSELNMSSLELGDSALYFCASSTSAQETQYFGPGTRLLVL.

The chain combines TRBV19 with TRBJ2-5; 9 nucleotides line up with TRBD1. J lost 1 base, V lost 4 bases, and 4 bases had no gene match. This CDR3 comprises 15 residues. Per the germline V gene, CDR1 is LNHDA and CDR2 is SQIVND (reference sequence). This chain's CDR3 is CASSRDRAVQETQYF. CDR3 DNA sequence: TGTGCCAGTAGTAGGGACAGGGCGGTCCAAGAGACCCAGTACTTC.

Here the CDR3 DNA reads TGTGCCAGCAGCCCCACAGGGGGCGTTTCGGTAGCTTTCTTT. Protein: CASSPTGGVSVAFF. The chain combines TRBV7-9 with TRBJ1-1; 9 bases are a match to TRBD1. Germline V lookup: CDR1 SEHNR, CDR2 FQNEAQ (reference sequence). The CDR3 extends over 14 amino acids. V dropped 5 bases and J dropped 10; count of bases not matched to a gene: 11.

This clone was seen a single time. The V and J genes are TRBV13 and TRBJ1-6; TRBD1 is a possible D gene (6 bases). In germline, CDR1 is PRHDT, CDR2 FYEKMQ (reference sequence). V lost 5 bases to trimming and J lost 9 bases, with 20 bases between them. The CDR3 is made up of 16 amino acids. CDR3 protein: CASSPGGQGGISPLHF. CDR3 DNA: TGTGCCAGCAGCCCCGGGGGGCAGGGAGGGATTTCACCCCTCCACTTT.

This chain uses TRBV6-6 with TRBJ1-2; tentatively, D is TRBD1 (6 bases). This CDR3 is built from 14 residues. V gave up 0 bases and J gave up 3 bases, with 8 bases separating them. Germline assignment: CDR1 MNHNY and CDR2 SVGAGI (reference sequence). In DNA form, the CDR3 reads TGTGCCAGCAGTTACTCGGACAGCTACTATGGCTACACCTTC. Protein product: CASSYSDSYYGYTF.

The chain carries TRBV5-6 and TRBJ2-2, with TRBD2 identical over 8 bases. The CDR3 is made up of 16 amino acids. Germline CDR1 and CDR2: SGHDT and YYEEEE. The V segment lost 5 bases and the J segment 7 bases; nucleotides outside the gene matches: 13. CDR3 sequence reads: CASSLNPGTRIGELFF. For the CDR3, the DNA is TGTGCCAGCAGTCTAAATCCGGGGACTAGAATCGGGGAGCTGTTTTTT.

This clone was counted between two and nine times. The chain combines TRBV21-1 with TRBJ1-1. TRBV21-1 represents a pseudogene. The CDR3 extends over 17 amino acids. CDR3 region: CASSKRLRGGGNTEAFF. CDR3 DNA sequence: TGTGCCAGCAGCAAACGGTTAAGGGGCGGGGGGAACACTGAAGCTTTCTTT.

CDR3 nucleotide sequence: TGCGCCACCCCCGGGCCGAGCTCCTACAATGAGCAGTTCTTC. Translated: CATPGPSSYNEQFF. The V gene is TRBV10-2, the J gene TRBJ2-1, with D uncertain. Trimming took 10 bases from V and 0 from J, leaving 13 bases between them. CDR3 length equals 14 residues. Germline CDR1 WSHSY, CDR2 SAAADI.

The chain carries TRBV6-6 and TRBJ1-2; no definite D call. In germline, CDR1 is MNHNY, CDR2 SVGAGI (reference sequence). V was pared by 11 bases and J by 2 bases, with 15 bases between. This CDR3 comprises 13 residues. The CDR3, as DNA: TGTGCCGGCCGGGTCGGATCAAACTATGGCTACACCTTC. It codes for CAGRVGSNYGYTF.

This chain links TRBV5-6 with TRBJ2-7; D unresolved. CDR1 is SGHDT, CDR2 YYEEEE, per germline. The CDR3 has 12 residues. Deletions cut 3 bases from V and 6 bases from J, with 10 bases between. In nucleotides, the CDR3 is TGTGCCAGCAGCTATATCGGACGCGAGCAGTACTTC. It specifies CASSYIGREQYF.

This chain uses TRBV6-5 with TRBJ2-2; D remains unclear. Trimming removed 2 bases from V and 6 bases from J, with 7 bases in between. The CDR3 runs to 13 residues. CDR1 and CDR2 (germline): MNHEY, SVGAGI. The CDR3 sequence: CASSYLPAGELFF. The CDR3, as DNA: TGTGCCAGCAGTTACCTACCGGCCGGGGAGCTGTTTTTT.

The chain uses TRBV7-9 and TRBJ1-1; unclear D gene. V lost 2 bases, J lost 6 bases, and 10 bases lay in between. CDR1 SEHNR and CDR2 FQNEAQ come from the germline V gene (reference sequence). CDR3 length: 13 amino acids. CDR3 in amino acids: CASSLSQSPEAFF. Here the CDR3 DNA reads TGTGCCAGCAGCTTATCACAGTCTCCTGAAGCTTTCTTT.

The sample holds one count of this clone. The chain employs TRBV7-9 and TRBJ2-2; TRBD1 aligns across 8 bases. The CDR3 spans 15 residues. The trim removed 4 bases at V and 0 bases at J, leaving 1 base unmatched. Germline values: CDR1 SEHNR, CDR2 FQNEAQ (reference sequence). CDR3 sequence (DNA): TGTGCCAGCAGCTGGGGACAGGCGAACACCGGGGAGCTGTTTTTT. Translation: CASSWGQANTGELFF.

The CDR3 region has the DNA TGTGCCATCAGTGAGTCGGGGACAGGCTTAAACATTCAGTACTTC. It yields the protein CAISESGTGLNIQYF. V and J are TRBV10-3 and TRBJ2-4; 8 positions match TRBD1. Germline CDR1 reads ENHRY; CDR2 reads SYGVKD. The CDR3 extends over 15 amino acids. V trimming: 0 bases; J trimming: 6 bases; junction bases outside the gene matches: 4.

This clone was seen only once. The V gene is TRBV7-6, the J gene TRBJ2-1, with no clear D. CDR1 and CDR2 from the germline V gene are SGHVS and FNYEAQ. Trimming removed 1 base at V and 9 bases at J, with 7 bases between. The CDR3 is 12 amino acids. The CDR3: CASSLVAGEQFF. The CDR3 bases are TGTGCCAGCAGCTTAGTGGCTGGTGAGCAGTTCTTC. The full variable domain, completed using reference TRBV7-6 and TRBJ2-1, is GAGVSQSPRYKVTKRGQDVALRCDPISGHVSLYWYRQALGQGPEFLTYFNYEAQQDKSGLPNDRFSAERPEGSISTLTIQRTEQRDSAMYRCASSLVAGEQFFGPGTRLTVL.

The V call is TRBV13, the J call TRBJ1-1, with a weak D call TRBD1 (5 bases). The CDR3 is 13 residues long. V gave up 0 bases and J gave up 8 bases, with 10 bases separating them. The V gene's germline CDR1 is PRHDT and CDR2 FYEKMQ (reference sequence). As DNA, the CDR3 is TGTGCCAGCAGCTTAGGCCGGGGCAGAGAAGCTTTCTTT. As protein: CASSLGRGREAFF.

The rearrangement uses TRBV9 and TRBJ2-1; 9 positions match TRBD2. This CDR3 is built from 15 residues. The V gene end was trimmed by 0 bases and the J gene end by 10 bases; junction bases not matched to a gene: 8. In germline, CDR1 is SGDLS, CDR2 YYNGEE. The DNA of the CDR3 is TGTGCCAGCAGCGTAGACCTAAGCGGGGGGAAAGAGCAGTTCTTC. Protein product: CASSVDLSGGKEQFF.

The J gene is TRBJ2-4, the V gene TRBV5-1, with D maybe TRBD1 (5 bases). Germline values: CDR1 SGHRS, CDR2 YFSETQ. V lost 4 bases and J lost 0, with 14 bases in between. The CDR3 loop spans 16 amino acids. The CDR3: CASSLAGIIAKNIQYF. The DNA of the CDR3 is TGCGCCAGCAGCCTTGCAGGGATTATAGCCAAAAACATTCAGTACTTC.

The chain links TRBV11-2 to TRBJ2-7; perhaps D is TRBD1 or TRBD2 (5 bases each). Trimming removed 4 bases at V and 7 bases at J, with 23 bases between. Germline CDR1 and CDR2: SGHAT and FQNNGV. This CDR3 region has 16 residues. CDR3 amino acids: CASSSPSEGKVREQYF. For the CDR3, the DNA is TGTGCCAGCAGCTCCCCATCAGAGGGGAAGGTTAGGGAGCAGTACTTC.

The CDR3 spells CASSPWAADEQYF. CDR3 sequence (DNA): TGTGCCAGCAGTCCCTGGGCAGCCGACGAGCAGTACTTC. The V call is TRBV2, the J call TRBJ2-7; D call uncertain. V dropped 5 bases and J dropped 5 bases, with 13 bases sitting between them. CDR3 length equals 13 residues. Germline V CDR1 and CDR2: SNHLY, FYNNEI.

The chain carries TRBV5-5 and TRBJ2-1; TRBD2 matches at 10 bases. There are 15 residues in the CDR3. Per the germline V gene, CDR1 is SGHKS and CDR2 is YYEKEE (reference sequence). J was trimmed by 7 bases and V by 4 bases; bases with no gene match: 8. CDR3 sequence reads: CASSPRLAGLNEQFF. For the CDR3, the DNA is TGTGCCAGCAGCCCCAGACTAGCGGGTTTGAATGAGCAGTTCTTC.

The rearrangement uses TRBV5-4 and TRBJ1-2; 9 positions match TRBD1. The J segment lost 5 bases and the V segment lost 2 bases, leaving 4 bases of the junction unmatched. CDR1 and CDR2 from the germline V gene are SGHNT and YYREEE (reference sequence). There are 14 residues in the CDR3. This chain's CDR3 is CASSFTGGAYGYTF. The CDR3 DNA reads as TGTGCCAGCAGCTTCACAGGGGGCGCGTATGGCTACACCTTC. Full variable domain (remainder filled in from reference TRBV5-4 and TRBJ1-2): ETGVTQSPTHLIKTRGQQVTLRCSSQSGHNTVSWYQQALGQGPQFIFQYYREEENGRGNFPPRFSGLQFPNYSSELNVNALELDDSALYLCASSFTGGAYGYTFGSGTRLTVV.

This chain links TRBV13 with TRBJ1-2; D is unresolved. The CDR3 runs to 16 residues. CDR1 and CDR2 (germline): PRHDT, FYEKMQ (reference sequence). The V and J ends lost 1 base and 6 bases respectively, with 18 bases between them. Here the CDR3 reads CASSLESSTNPHGYTF. The CDR3 DNA reads as TGTGCCAGCAGCTTAGAATCTTCGACCAATCCCCATGGCTACACCTTC.